These T cell receptor beta chains were read from a single sample in a study of blood T cell repertoires in COVID-19. TCRdb keeps only in-frame clones here, not all; method: immunoSEQ multiplex PCR. This table has about 190,000 clones, roughly four fifths appearing once. The sequencing input was peripheral blood. The source is a middle-aged woman with acute or convalescent COVID-19. Both conserved end residues are part of each CDR3. A D gene is named only where the DNA matches it firmly. Clone size is shown for a subset of rows, as once, few, many or a class of expanded clone.

v_call: TRBV4-1
j_call: TRBJ1-5
clone_size: NA
d_call: NA
cdr3_nt: TGCGCCAGCTCCTCTCCCGGTCAGCCCCAGCATTTT
cdr3_aa: CASSSPGQPQHF

v_call: TRBV6-5
j_call: TRBJ2-7
clone_size: NA
d_call: NA
cdr3_nt: TGTGCCAGCAATGGGCAGGGGAAGGACTACGAGCAGTACTTC
cdr3_aa: CASNGQGKDYEQYF

v_call: TRBV5-6
j_call: TRBJ1-6
clone_size: NA
d_call: NA
cdr3_nt: TGTGCCAGCAGCTTGGGAGGTTTTTCACCCCTCCACTTT
cdr3_aa: CASSLGGFSPLHF

v_call: TRBV6-4
j_call: TRBJ1-2
clone_size: NA
d_call: TRBD1
cdr3_nt: TGTGCCAGCAGTAGGGCATGGGACAGCCCGGGGGATGGCTACACCTTC
cdr3_aa: CASSRAWDSPGDGYTF

v_call: TRBV5-1
j_call: TRBJ1-4
clone_size: once
d_call: NA
cdr3_nt: TGCGCCAGCAGCTTGGACGGGGGGAGCGAAAAACTGTTTTTT
cdr3_aa: CASSLDGGSEKLFF

v_call: TRBV4-1
j_call: TRBJ2-3
clone_size: NA
d_call: NA
cdr3_nt: TGCGCCAGCAGCCAGATCGGGGTCCCCACAGATACGCAGTATTTT
cdr3_aa: CASSQIGVPTDTQYF

v_call: TRBV3-1/TRBV3-2
j_call: TRBJ1-6
clone_size: NA
d_call: NA
cdr3_nt: TGTGCCAGCAGCCTGACGGACTATGATAATTCACCCCTCCACTTT
cdr3_aa: CASSLTDYDNSPLHF

v_call: TRBV13
j_call: TRBJ1-1
clone_size: NA
d_call: TRBD1
cdr3_nt: TGTGCCAGCACCAGGGGGTACACTGAAGCTTTCTTT
cdr3_aa: CASTRGYTEAFF

v_call: TRBV6-1
j_call: TRBJ2-3
clone_size: NA
d_call: TRBD1
cdr3_nt: TGTGCCAGCAGTGAACAGGGGGCGACTAGCACAGATACGCAGTATTTT
cdr3_aa: CASSEQGATSTDTQYF

v_call: TRBV5-8
j_call: TRBJ1-5
clone_size: NA
d_call: NA
cdr3_nt: TGTGCCAGCAGCACCGGACAGCTTAATCAGCCCCAGCATTTT
cdr3_aa: CASSTGQLNQPQHF

v_call: TRBV28
j_call: TRBJ1-5
clone_size: NA
d_call: TRBD1
cdr3_nt: TGTGCCAGCAGTAGGGACAGGGGCTACAATCAGCCCCAGCATTTT
cdr3_aa: CASSRDRGYNQPQHF

v_call: TRBV27
j_call: TRBJ2-2
clone_size: NA
d_call: NA
cdr3_nt: TGTGCCAGCAGTTTCGGCACAGCCAACACCGGGGAGCTGTTTTTT
cdr3_aa: CASSFGTANTGELFF

v_call: TRBV5-1
j_call: TRBJ2-3
clone_size: NA
d_call: NA
cdr3_nt: TGCGCCAGCAGCCGGAGCGGATACACAGATACGCAGTATTTT
cdr3_aa: CASSRSGYTDTQYF

v_call: TRBV5-1
j_call: TRBJ1-1
clone_size: NA
d_call: NA
cdr3_nt: TGCGCCAGCAGCTTGGTGGGGGGAGGCGCTGAAGCTTTCTTT
cdr3_aa: CASSLVGGGAEAFF

v_call: TRBV6-5
j_call: TRBJ1-2
clone_size: NA
d_call: TRBD1
cdr3_nt: TGTGCCAGCAGTAGGGGGGACAGAAGTGGTGGCTACACCTTC
cdr3_aa: CASSRGDRSGGYTF

v_call: TRBV24-1
j_call: TRBJ2-2
clone_size: NA
d_call: NA
cdr3_nt: TGTGCCACCAGTGATCCCTTCACAGGGCCGGGCACCGGGGAGCTGTTTTTT
cdr3_aa: CATSDPFTGPGTGELFF

v_call: TRBV6-5
j_call: TRBJ1-2
clone_size: NA
d_call: TRBD1
cdr3_nt: TGTGCCAGCAGTTACGGGACAGGGGCTGGCTACACCTTC
cdr3_aa: CASSYGTGAGYTF

v_call: TRBV4-1
j_call: TRBJ2-1
clone_size: NA
d_call: NA
cdr3_nt: TGCGCCAGCAGCCTCCGTGAAGCACCCTACAATGAGCAGTTCTTC
cdr3_aa: CASSLREAPYNEQFF

v_call: TRBV11-2
j_call: TRBJ2-1
clone_size: NA
d_call: NA
cdr3_nt: TGTGCCAGCAGCTTAGGTAGGGGGGGCTACAATGAGCAGTTCTTC
cdr3_aa: CASSLGRGGYNEQFF

v_call: TRBV18
j_call: TRBJ1-1
clone_size: NA
d_call: NA
cdr3_nt: TGTGCCAGCTCACCTAGTCCTCACAGCAGGGTGAACACTGAAGCTTTCTTT
cdr3_aa: CASSPSPHSRVNTEAFF

v_call: TRBV11-3
j_call: TRBJ2-1
clone_size: once
d_call: TRBD2
cdr3_nt: TGTGCCAGCAGCTCGCGGGAGTCTAACAATGAGCAGTTCTTC
cdr3_aa: CASSSRESNNEQFF

v_call: TRBV5-1
j_call: TRBJ2-3
clone_size: NA
d_call: TRBD2
cdr3_nt: TGCGCCAGCAGCTTGAGGCTAGCGGGGGTTAGTTTGGCAGATACGCAGTATTTT
cdr3_aa: CASSLRLAGVSLADTQYF

v_call: TRBV5-5
j_call: TRBJ2-7
clone_size: NA
d_call: TRBD1
cdr3_nt: TGTGCCAGCCGGGCGGGACAGGCACCCTACGAGCAGTACTTC
cdr3_aa: CASRAGQAPYEQYF

v_call: TRBV10-3
j_call: TRBJ2-2
clone_size: NA
d_call: NA
cdr3_nt: TGTGCCATCAGTGTTAACAGCCAAAACACCGGGGAGCTGTTTTTT
cdr3_aa: CAISVNSQNTGELFF

v_call: TRBV14
j_call: TRBJ2-5
clone_size: NA
d_call: TRBD2
cdr3_nt: TGTGCCAGCAGCCGCGGGACTAGGTTTCTGGAGACCCAGTACTTC
cdr3_aa: CASSRGTRFLETQYF

v_call: TRBV18
j_call: TRBJ2-5
clone_size: few
d_call: NA
cdr3_nt: TGTGCCAGCTCCCAAATCGGGGAGACCCAGTACTTC
cdr3_aa: CASSQIGETQYF

v_call: TRBV7-9
j_call: TRBJ2-1
clone_size: NA
d_call: TRBD2
cdr3_nt: TGTGCCAGCAGACTAACTAGCGGGAATTACAATGAGCAGTTCTTC
cdr3_aa: CASRLTSGNYNEQFF

v_call: TRBV7-2
j_call: TRBJ1-1
clone_size: NA
d_call: TRBD1
cdr3_nt: TGTGCCAGCAGCTTAGACAGGGGGAGCACTGAAGCTTTCTTT
cdr3_aa: CASSLDRGSTEAFF

v_call: TRBV9
j_call: TRBJ2-2
clone_size: NA
d_call: NA
cdr3_nt: TGTGCCAGCAGTAACAGGGCATCGAACACCGGGGAGCTGTTTTTT
cdr3_aa: CASSNRASNTGELFF

v_call: TRBV28
j_call: TRBJ2-7
clone_size: once
d_call: NA
cdr3_nt: TGTGCCAGCAGTTTATTAATGAGCTCCTACGAGCAGTACTTC
cdr3_aa: CASSLLMSSYEQYF

v_call: TRBV5-1
j_call: TRBJ1-1
clone_size: NA
d_call: NA
cdr3_nt: TGCGCCAGCCGTGGGGGGTTGGGCACTGAAGCTTTCTTT
cdr3_aa: CASRGGLGTEAFF

v_call: TRBV7-9
j_call: TRBJ1-1
clone_size: NA
d_call: NA
cdr3_nt: TGTGCCAGCAGCTCCAATGGGGCCAGTCGGCCTGAAGCTTTCTTT
cdr3_aa: CASSSNGASRPEAFF

v_call: TRBV4-2
j_call: TRBJ1-1
clone_size: NA
d_call: NA
cdr3_nt: TGTGCCAGCAGCCATCCCCCGGGGGTGAACACTGAAGCTTTCTTT
cdr3_aa: CASSHPPGVNTEAFF

v_call: TRBV6-5
j_call: TRBJ1-4
clone_size: NA
d_call: NA
cdr3_nt: TGTGCCAGCAGTTCTGGGACACAGAATGAAAAACTGTTTTTT
cdr3_aa: CASSSGTQNEKLFF